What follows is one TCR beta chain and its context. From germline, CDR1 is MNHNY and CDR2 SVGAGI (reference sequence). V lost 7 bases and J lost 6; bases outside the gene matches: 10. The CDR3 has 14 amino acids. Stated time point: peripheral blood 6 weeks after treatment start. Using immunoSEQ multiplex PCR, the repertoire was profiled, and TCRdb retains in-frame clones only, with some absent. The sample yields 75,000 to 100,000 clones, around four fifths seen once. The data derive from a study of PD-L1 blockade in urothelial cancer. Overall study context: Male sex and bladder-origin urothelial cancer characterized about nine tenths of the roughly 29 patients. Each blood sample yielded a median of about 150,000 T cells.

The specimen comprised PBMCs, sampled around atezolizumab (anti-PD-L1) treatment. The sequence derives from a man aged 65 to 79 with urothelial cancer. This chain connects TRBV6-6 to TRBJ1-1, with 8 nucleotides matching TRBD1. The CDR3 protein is CASNQGQVGAEAFF. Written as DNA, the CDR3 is TGTGCCAGCAACCAGGGACAGGTTGGGGCTGAAGCTTTCTTT.